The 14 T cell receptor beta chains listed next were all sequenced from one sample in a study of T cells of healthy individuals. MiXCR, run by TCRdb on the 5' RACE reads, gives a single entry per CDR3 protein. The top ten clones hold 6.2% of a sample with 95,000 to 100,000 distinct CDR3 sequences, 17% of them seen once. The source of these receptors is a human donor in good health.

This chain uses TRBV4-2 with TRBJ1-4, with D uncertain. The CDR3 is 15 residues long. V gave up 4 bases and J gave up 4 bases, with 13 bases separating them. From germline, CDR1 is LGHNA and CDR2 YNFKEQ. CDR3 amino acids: CASSRATIGNEKLFF. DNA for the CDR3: TGTGCCAGCAGCCGTGCGACAATTGGTAATGAAAAACTGTTTTTT.

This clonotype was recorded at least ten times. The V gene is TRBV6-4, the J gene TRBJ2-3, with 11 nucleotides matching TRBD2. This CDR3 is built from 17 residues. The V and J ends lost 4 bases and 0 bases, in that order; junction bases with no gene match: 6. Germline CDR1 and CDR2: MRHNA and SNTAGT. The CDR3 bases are TGTGCCAGCAGTGCCGGGACTAGCGGCTCTAGCACAGATACGCAGTATTTT. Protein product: CASSAGTSGSSTDTQYF.

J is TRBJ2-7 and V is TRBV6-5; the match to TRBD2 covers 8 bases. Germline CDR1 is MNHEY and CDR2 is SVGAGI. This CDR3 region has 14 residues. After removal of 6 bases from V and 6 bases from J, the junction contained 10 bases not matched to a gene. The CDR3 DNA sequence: TGTGCCAGCAGACCATACTCTCGGGGGGGCGAGCAGTACTTC. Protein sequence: CASRPYSRGGEQYF.

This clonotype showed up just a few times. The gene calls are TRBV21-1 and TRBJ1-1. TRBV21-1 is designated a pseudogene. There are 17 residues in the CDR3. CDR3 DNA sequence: TGTGCCAGCAGCAAAGTACTGGGCCCACCCGGGAACACTGAAGCTTTCTTT. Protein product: CASSKVLGPPGNTEAFF.

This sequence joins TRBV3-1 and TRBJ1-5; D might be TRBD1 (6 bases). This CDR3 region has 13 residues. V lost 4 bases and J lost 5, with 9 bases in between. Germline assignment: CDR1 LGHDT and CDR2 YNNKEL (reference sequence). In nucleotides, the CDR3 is TGTGCCAGCAGCCGCTCAGGGGATCAGCCCCAGCATTTT. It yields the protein CASSRSGDQPQHF. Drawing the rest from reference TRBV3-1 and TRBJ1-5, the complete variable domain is DTAVSQTPKYLVTQMGNDKSIKCEQNLGHDTMYWYKQDSKKFLKIMFSYNNKELIINETVPNRFSPKSPDKAHLNLHINSLELGDSAVYFCASSRSGDQPQHFGDGTRLSIL.

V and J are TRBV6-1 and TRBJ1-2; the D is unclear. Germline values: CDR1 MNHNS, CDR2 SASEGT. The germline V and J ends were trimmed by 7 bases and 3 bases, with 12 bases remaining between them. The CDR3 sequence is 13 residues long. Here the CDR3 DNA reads TGTGCCAGCACCAGCAACAGAGACTATGGCTACACCTTC. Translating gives CASTSNRDYGYTF.

Here the CDR3 reads CASSLNRLGSPLHF. DNA of the CDR3: TGTGCCAGCAGTTTGAACAGGCTGGGGTCACCCCTCCACTTT. The V call is TRBV12-3 or TRBV12-4, the J call TRBJ1-6, with D tentatively TRBD1 (5 bases). The V gene lost 3 bases and the J gene lost 10 bases, with 13 bases spanning the gap. There are 14 residues in the CDR3.

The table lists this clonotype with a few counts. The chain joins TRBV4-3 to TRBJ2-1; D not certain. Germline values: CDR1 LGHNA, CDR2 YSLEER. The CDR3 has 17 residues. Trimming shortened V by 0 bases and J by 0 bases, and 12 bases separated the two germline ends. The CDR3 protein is CASSQDGARSSYNEQFF. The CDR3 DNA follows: TGCGCCAGCAGCCAAGATGGAGCGAGGAGCTCCTACAATGAGCAGTTCTTC.

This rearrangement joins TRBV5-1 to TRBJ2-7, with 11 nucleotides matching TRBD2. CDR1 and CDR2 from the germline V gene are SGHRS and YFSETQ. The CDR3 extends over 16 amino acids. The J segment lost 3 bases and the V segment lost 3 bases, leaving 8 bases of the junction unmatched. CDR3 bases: TGCGCCAGCAGCTGGACCTTAGCGGGAGGGTTCTACGAGCAGTACTTC. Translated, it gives CASSWTLAGGFYEQYF.

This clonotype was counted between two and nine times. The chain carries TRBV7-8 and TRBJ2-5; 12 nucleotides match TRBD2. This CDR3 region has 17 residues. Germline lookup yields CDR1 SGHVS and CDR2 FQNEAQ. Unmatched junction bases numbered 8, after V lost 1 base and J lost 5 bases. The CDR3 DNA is TGTGCCAGCAGCTTAGGACTAGCGGGGGCGCCGGGGGAGACCCAGTACTTC. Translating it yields CASSLGLAGAPGETQYF.

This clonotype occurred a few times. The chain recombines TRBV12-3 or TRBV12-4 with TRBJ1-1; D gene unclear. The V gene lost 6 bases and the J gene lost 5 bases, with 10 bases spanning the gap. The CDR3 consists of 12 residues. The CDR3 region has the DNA TGTGCCAGCAGATTCGGTAGGACTGAAGCTTTCTTT. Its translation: CASRFGRTEAFF.

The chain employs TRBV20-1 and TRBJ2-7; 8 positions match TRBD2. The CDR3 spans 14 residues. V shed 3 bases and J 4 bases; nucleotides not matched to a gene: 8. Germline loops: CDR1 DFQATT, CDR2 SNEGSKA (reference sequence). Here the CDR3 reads CSARSGSTMYEQYF. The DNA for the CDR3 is TGCAGTGCTAGGAGCGGGAGTACCATGTACGAGCAGTACTTC.

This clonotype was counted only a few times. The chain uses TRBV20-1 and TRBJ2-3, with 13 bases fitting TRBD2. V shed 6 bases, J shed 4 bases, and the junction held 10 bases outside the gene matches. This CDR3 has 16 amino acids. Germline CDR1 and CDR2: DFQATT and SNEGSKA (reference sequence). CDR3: CSATGLAGASADTQYF. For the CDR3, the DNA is TGCAGTGCAACCGGACTAGCGGGAGCATCTGCAGATACGCAGTATTTT.

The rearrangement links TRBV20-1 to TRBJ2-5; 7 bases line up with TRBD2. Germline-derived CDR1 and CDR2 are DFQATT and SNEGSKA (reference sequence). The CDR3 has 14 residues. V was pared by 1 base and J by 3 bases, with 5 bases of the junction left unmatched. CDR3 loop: CSARVGGGKETQYF. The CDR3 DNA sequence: TGCAGTGCTAGAGTGGGGGGAGGGAAAGAGACCCAGTACTTC.